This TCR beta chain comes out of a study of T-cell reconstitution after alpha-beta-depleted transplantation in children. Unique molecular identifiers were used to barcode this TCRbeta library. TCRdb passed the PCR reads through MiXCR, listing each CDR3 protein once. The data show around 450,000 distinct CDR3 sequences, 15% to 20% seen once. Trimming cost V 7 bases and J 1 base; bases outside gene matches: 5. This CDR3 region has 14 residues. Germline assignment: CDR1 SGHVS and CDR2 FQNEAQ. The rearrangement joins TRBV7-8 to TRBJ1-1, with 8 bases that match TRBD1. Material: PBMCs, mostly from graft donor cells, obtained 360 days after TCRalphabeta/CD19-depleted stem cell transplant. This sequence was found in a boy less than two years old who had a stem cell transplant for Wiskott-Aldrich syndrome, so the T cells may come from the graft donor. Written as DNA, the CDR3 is TGTGCCAGCATCCGACAGGGGAAGAACACTGAAGCTTTCTTT. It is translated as CASIRQGKNTEAFF.